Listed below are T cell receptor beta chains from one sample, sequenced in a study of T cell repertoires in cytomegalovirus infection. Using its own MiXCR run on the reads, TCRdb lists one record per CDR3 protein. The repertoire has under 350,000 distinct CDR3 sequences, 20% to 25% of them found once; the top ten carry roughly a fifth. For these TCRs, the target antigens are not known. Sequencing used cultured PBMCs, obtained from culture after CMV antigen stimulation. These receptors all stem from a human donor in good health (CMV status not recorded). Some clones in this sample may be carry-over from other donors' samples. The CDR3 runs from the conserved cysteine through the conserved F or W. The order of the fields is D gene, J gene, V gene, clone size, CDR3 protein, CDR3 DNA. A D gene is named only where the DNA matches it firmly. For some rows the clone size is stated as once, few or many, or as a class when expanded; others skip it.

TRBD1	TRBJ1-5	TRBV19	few	CASSAWDRANQPQHF	TGTGCCAGTAGTGCCTGGGACAGAGCAAATCAGCCCCAGCATTTT
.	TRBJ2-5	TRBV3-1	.	CASSQVPSVTFF	TGTGCCAGCAGCCAAGTACCTAGCGTTACTTTCTTC
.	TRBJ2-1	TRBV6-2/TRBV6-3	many	CASSLLAASSYNEQFF	TGTGCCAGCAGTTTGTTAGCGGCCAGCTCCTACAATGAGCAGTTCTTC
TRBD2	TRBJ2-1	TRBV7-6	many	CASSSQASGRKYEQFF	TGTGCCAGCAGCTCCCAAGCTAGCGGGAGAAAGTATGAGCAGTTCTTC
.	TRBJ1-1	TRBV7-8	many	CASSSLEQGADTEAFF	TGTGCCAGCAGCTCCCTAGAGCAGGGAGCCGACACTGAAGCTTTCTTT
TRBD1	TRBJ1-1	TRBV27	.	CASRRGQGATIMATEAFF	TGTGCCAGCAGACGCGGACAGGGGGCCACCATAATGGCCACTGAAGCTTTCTTT
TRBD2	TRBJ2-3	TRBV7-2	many	CASSLSGRDTDTQYF	TGTGCCAGCAGCTTAAGCGGGAGAGACACAGATACGCAGTATTTT
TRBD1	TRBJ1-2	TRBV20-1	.	CSARLRQGLIFNYGYTF	TGCAGTGCTAGGCTCCGACAGGGTCTCATCTTTAACTATGGCTACACCTTC
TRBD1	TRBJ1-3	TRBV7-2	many	CASSLRAGTAGNTIYF	TGTGCCAGCAGCTTAAGGGCCGGGACAGCTGGAAACACCATATATTTT
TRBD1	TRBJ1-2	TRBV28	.	CASSSSDRALGYGYTF	TGTGCCAGCAGTTCCTCCGACAGGGCCCTAGGCTATGGCTACACCTTC
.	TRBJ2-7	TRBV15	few	CATSRDLASSYEQYF	TGTGCCACCAGCAGAGATCTAGCTAGCTCCTACGAGCAGTACTTC
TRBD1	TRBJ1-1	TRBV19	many	CASSTGQIYTEAFF	TGTGCCAGTAGTACGGGACAGATTTACACTGAAGCTTTCTTT
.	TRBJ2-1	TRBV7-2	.	CASSGARRVGEQFF	TGTGCCAGCAGCGGAGCGAGAAGGGTTGGAGAGCAGTTCTTC
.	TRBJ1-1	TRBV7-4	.	CASSLGSGMDTEAFF	TGTGCCAGCAGCTTAGGTTCAGGGATGGACACTGAAGCTTTCTTT
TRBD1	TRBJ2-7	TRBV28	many	CASSPRQGAREQYF	TGTGCCAGCAGCCCGCGACAGGGGGCGAGGGAGCAGTACTTC
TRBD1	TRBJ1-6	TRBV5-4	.	CASSLGLDRGVGNSPLHF	TGTGCCAGCAGCTTGGGGCTGGACAGGGGAGTCGGGAATTCACCCCTCCACTTT
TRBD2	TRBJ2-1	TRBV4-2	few	CASSAKLAGGGDEQFF	TGTGCCAGCAGCGCCAAGTTAGCGGGAGGAGGCGATGAGCAGTTCTTC
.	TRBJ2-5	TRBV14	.	CASSQAWGQETQYF	TGTGCCAGCAGCCAAGCGTGGGGGCAAGAGACCCAGTACTTC
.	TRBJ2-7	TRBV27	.	CASSLFQQGFPNEQYF	TGTGCCAGCAGTTTATTCCAACAGGGATTTCCTAACGAGCAGTACTTC
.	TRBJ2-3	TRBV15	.	CATAAARRSVTDTQYF	TGTGCCACAGCCGCGGCGAGGCGGTCGGTAACAGATACGCAGTATTTT
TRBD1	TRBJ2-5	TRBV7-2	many	CASSTSDRAEETQYF	TGTGCCAGCAGCACCAGTGACAGGGCGGAAGAGACCCAGTACTTC
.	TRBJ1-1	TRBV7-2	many	CASSLWGGASITEAFF	TGTGCCAGCAGCTTATGGGGGGGGGCGTCGATCACTGAAGCTTTCTTT
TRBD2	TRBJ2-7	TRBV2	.	CASNQAGKIYEQYF	TGTGCCAGCAACCAAGCGGGGAAAATCTACGAGCAGTACTTC
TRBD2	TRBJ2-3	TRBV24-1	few	CATSDLQSSGSPDTQYF	TGTGCCACCAGTGATTTGCAGTCTAGCGGGAGCCCCGATACGCAGTATTTT
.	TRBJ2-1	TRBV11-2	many	CASRRMNQRGNEQFF	TGTGCCAGCAGAAGAATGAACCAGCGAGGCAATGAGCAGTTCTTC
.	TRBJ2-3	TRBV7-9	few	CASSLEGQNTDTQYF	TGTGCCAGCAGCTTAGAGGGCCAAAACACAGATACGCAGTATTTT
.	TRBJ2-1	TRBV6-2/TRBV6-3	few	CASSYGGTLYNEQFF	TGTGCCAGCAGTTACGGGGGGACACTCTACAATGAGCAGTTCTTC
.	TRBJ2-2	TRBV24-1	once	CATSDRDNAFTGELFF	TGTGCCACCAGTGATCGGGACAACGCCTTCACCGGGGAGCTGTTTTTT